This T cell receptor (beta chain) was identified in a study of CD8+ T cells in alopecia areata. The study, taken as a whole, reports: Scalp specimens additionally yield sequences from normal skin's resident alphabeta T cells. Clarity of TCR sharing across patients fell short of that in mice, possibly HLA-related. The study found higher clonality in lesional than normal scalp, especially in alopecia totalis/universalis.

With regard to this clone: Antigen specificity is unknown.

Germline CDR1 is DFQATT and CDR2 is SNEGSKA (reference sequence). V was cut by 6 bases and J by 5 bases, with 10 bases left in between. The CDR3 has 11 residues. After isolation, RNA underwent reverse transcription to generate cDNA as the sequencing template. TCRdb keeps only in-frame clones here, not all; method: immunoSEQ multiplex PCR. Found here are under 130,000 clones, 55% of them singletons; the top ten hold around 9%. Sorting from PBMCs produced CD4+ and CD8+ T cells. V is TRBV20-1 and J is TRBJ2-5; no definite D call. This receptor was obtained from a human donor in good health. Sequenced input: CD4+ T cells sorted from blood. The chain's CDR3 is CSAPRLETQYF. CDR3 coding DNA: TGCAGTGCCCCCCGGCTTGAGACCCAGTACTTC.